A selection of T cell receptor beta chains follows, all from one sample in a study of blood T cells in healthy people across ages. Each CDR3 protein is one row after TCRdb ran MiXCR on the 5' RACE reads. This sample has about 580,000 distinct CDR3 sequences, with 47% found just once. The sample comprised blood. The source of these receptors is a man older than 75 in good health. The CDR3 runs from the conserved cysteine through the conserved F or W. D genes are given only for firm matches. Size values are once, few and many counts, or a class for expanded clones, and some rows have none.

v_gene	j_gene	d_gene	abundance	CDR3nt	CDR3aa
TRBV7-3	TRBJ2-1	-	-	TGTGCCAGCAGCCCAACCGGGACTCGAGGGAATGAGCAGTTCTTC	CASSPTGTRGNEQFF
TRBV12-3/TRBV12-4	TRBJ2-5	TRBD2	-	TGTGCCAGCAGTTCCATGCTAGCGGGAGGGCCAGAGACCCAGTACTTC	CASSSMLAGGPETQYF
TRBV27	TRBJ2-7	-	-	TGTGCCAGCAGACTCAGCGGGCTGAGCTCCTACGAGCAGTACTTC	CASRLSGLSSYEQYF
TRBV6-6	TRBJ2-1	TRBD2	many	TGTGCCAGCAGCCGTAGCGGGGGGGCTGTCTACAATGAGCAGTTCTTC	CASSRSGGAVYNEQFF
TRBV20-1	TRBJ2-1	-	few	TGCAGTGCTGGCACTTTCGGGCGATTCAATGAGCAGTTCTTC	CSAGTFGRFNEQFF
TRBV28	TRBJ2-7	-	-	TGTGCCAGCAGTTCCGGGGTGGACGAGCAGTACTTC	CASSSGVDEQYF
TRBV4-3	TRBJ1-2	TRBD1	-	TGCGCCAGCAGCCAAGATGTGACAGGGGGTCCTAACTATGGCTACACCTTC	CASSQDVTGGPNYGYTF
TRBV25-1	TRBJ2-4	-	few	TGTGCCAGCAGTTCAGACTCGGGGGACATTCAGTACTTC	CASSSDSGDIQYF
TRBV7-2	TRBJ2-7	-	-	TGTGCCAGCAGCCTGACACCCTACGAGCAGTACTTC	CASSLTPYEQYF
TRBV9	TRBJ2-5	-	-	TGTGCCAGCAGCGTGGTCCCCTACAATGAGCAGTACTTC	CASSVVPYNEQYF
TRBV3-1	TRBJ2-7	-	-	TGTGCCAGCAGCCAAGATCGGCAGACCGAGCAGTACTTC	CASSQDRQTEQYF
TRBV2	TRBJ1-2	TRBD1	-	TGTGCCAGCTACGGACAGGGGGGCTATGGCTACACCTTC	CASYGQGGYGYTF
TRBV4-1	TRBJ2-5	-	few	TGCGCCAGCAGCCAAGTAGAGGCCCCCGGAGAGACCCAGTACTTC	CASSQVEAPGETQYF
TRBV6-1	TRBJ2-1	TRBD2	-	TGTGCCAGCAGGGAAGCGGGAGAAGCCTACAATGAGCAGTTCTTC	CASREAGEAYNEQFF
TRBV29-1	TRBJ1-2	-	-	TGCAGCGTTGATTCCTACCTGGCGGGAGCCTATGGCTACACCTTC	CSVDSYLAGAYGYTF
TRBV6-2/TRBV6-3	TRBJ2-6	-	-	TGTGCCAGCAGTACTCTCGCTAGCTCCCTCGCCCACTCTGGGGCCAACGTCCTGACTTTC	CASSTLASSLAHSGANVLTF
TRBV3-1	TRBJ2-7	-	-	TGTGCCAGCGGGTTTCACGAGCAGTACTTC	CASGFHEQYF
TRBV7-2	TRBJ2-1	TRBD2	few	TGTGCCAGCAGCTCGACTAGCAACTACAATGAGCAGTTCTTC	CASSSTSNYNEQFF
TRBV9	TRBJ2-2	TRBD1	-	TGTGCCAGCAGCGTAGCGTGGACAGGGATGATCACCGGGGAGCTGTTTTTT	CASSVAWTGMITGELFF
TRBV7-2	TRBJ2-1	-	-	TGTGCCAGCAGCTTAACGGGGCAAAATGAGCAGTTCTTC	CASSLTGQNEQFF
TRBV2	TRBJ2-3	TRBD1	few	TGTGCCAGCAGTGAAGGGGGGACAGACACAGATACGCAGTATTTT	CASSEGGTDTDTQYF
TRBV20-1	TRBJ2-1	TRBD2	-	TGCAGTGCTTGGGGGGGAGGGTACAATGAGCAGTTCTTC	CSAWGGGYNEQFF
TRBV29-1	TRBJ1-2	TRBD1	few	TGCAGCGTTGCCCTTGGACAGGGGGCTGGCTATGGCTACACCTTC	CSVALGQGAGYGYTF
TRBV7-9	TRBJ1-2	TRBD1	few	TGTGCCAGCAGAGGGACGGGACAGGGTGGTTACTATGGCTACACCTTC	CASRGTGQGGYYGYTF
TRBV7-2	TRBJ2-5	-	-	TGTGCCAGCAGCTCCCTAGGCAGGGTGGAGACCCAGTACTTC	CASSSLGRVETQYF
TRBV20-1	TRBJ1-6	-	-	TGCAGTGCTAGAGATTCCCGGGGCTCCTATAATTCACCCCTCCACTTT	CSARDSRGSYNSPLHF
TRBV3-1	TRBJ2-1	-	few	TGTGCCAGCAGCGGCCCGGGGGCCGACTACAATGAGCAGTTCTTC	CASSGPGADYNEQFF
TRBV6-5	TRBJ2-7	TRBD1	many	TGTGCCAGCAGTTCTCGACAGGGACCGGGCGAGCAGTACTTC	CASSSRQGPGEQYF
TRBV12-3/TRBV12-4	TRBJ2-1	-	-	TGTGCCAGCAGTCCCCCGAGAGTAGCGGACAATGAGCAGTTCTTC	CASSPPRVADNEQFF
TRBV2	TRBJ2-3	-	once	TGTGCCAGCAGTGGGGGGCAGTATACGCAGTATTTT	CASSGGQYTQYF
TRBV12-3/TRBV12-4	TRBJ1-2	-	few	TGTGCCAGCAGGCGCCAAAAGGCTGGCTACACCTTC	CASRRQKAGYTF
TRBV9	TRBJ2-1	TRBD2	-	TGTGCCAGCAGCGTAGGGACTAGCGGTAGGGAGCAGTTCTTC	CASSVGTSGREQFF
TRBV24-1	TRBJ1-2	TRBD1	-	TGTGCCACCAGTGATACCCCCAGCTCCGGACAGGGTGGGGGCTATGGCTACACCTTC	CATSDTPSSGQGGGYGYTF
TRBV6-2/TRBV6-3	TRBJ2-1	-	-	TGTGCCAGCGGACTAAATACGGTCGGCGATGAGCAGTTCTTC	CASGLNTVGDEQFF
TRBV28	TRBJ2-7	-	few	TGTGCCAGCAGTCCATTCCTACGCGGGACTCTGGTGTACGAGCAGTACTTC	CASSPFLRGTLVYEQYF
TRBV6-6	TRBJ2-1	-	-	TGTGCCAGCAGTTATTCTGTAGAGCAGTTCTTC	CASSYSVEQFF
TRBV29-1	TRBJ2-3	-	-	TGCAGCGTGGGGGGTAGGAGCAGCACAGATACGCAGTATTTT	CSVGGRSSTDTQYF
TRBV7-2	TRBJ1-6	-	-	TGTGCCAGCAGCTTAGGAGGGAACAGGGTTGCGTCACCCCTCCACTTT	CASSLGGNRVASPLHF
TRBV10-3	TRBJ1-5	-	few	TGTGCCATCAGTGAGTCGGGGGAGACGGGTCAGCCCCAGCATTTT	CAISESGETGQPQHF
TRBV4-1	TRBJ2-7	-	-	TGCGCCAGCAGCCAAAATGTTGCTGTCGAGCAGTACTTC	CASSQNVAVEQYF
TRBV3-1	TRBJ2-1	-	-	TGTGCCAGCAGCCAAGGAAACAATGAGCAGTTCTTC	CASSQGNNEQFF
TRBV12-3/TRBV12-4	TRBJ2-3	-	once	TGTGCCAGCAGTGCCGTCGGAGTTGGGTCAGATACGCAGTATTTT	CASSAVGVGSDTQYF
TRBV4-3	TRBJ2-4	TRBD1	-	TGCGCCAGCAGCCAAACGGGACAGGGTGGAAACATTCAGTACTTC	CASSQTGQGGNIQYF
TRBV6-6	TRBJ2-5	-	-	TGTGCCAGCAGTGCTGGACGGGGCCATCAAGAGACCCAGTACTTC	CASSAGRGHQETQYF
TRBV6-2/TRBV6-3	TRBJ2-6	-	-	TGTGCCAGCAGCCCCGCCTTCTCTGGGGCCAACGTCCTGACTTTC	CASSPAFSGANVLTF
TRBV12-3/TRBV12-4	TRBJ2-2	-	-	TGTGCCAGCAGTTTAACGACCGTCGATGCCCGGACATTCCCCACCGGGGAGCTGTTTTTT	CASSLTTVDARTFPTGELFF
TRBV21-1	TRBJ1-2	-	-	TGTGCCAGCAGCATCAGGCCGGGGGGCTACACCTTC	CASSIRPGGYTF
TRBV20-1	TRBJ2-3	TRBD2	-	TGCAGTGCTCTATTAGCGGGTTTCACAGATACGCAGTATTTT	CSALLAGFTDTQYF
TRBV6-6	TRBJ2-7	-	many	TGTGCCAGCAGTTACTCGGGAAGCTCCTACGAGCAGTACTTC	CASSYSGSSYEQYF
TRBV6-6	TRBJ2-3	TRBD1	many	TGTGCCAGCAGTTACGGCAGCGGGACAGGGTCCACAGATACGCAGTATTTT	CASSYGSGTGSTDTQYF
TRBV7-9	TRBJ1-4	-	-	TGTGCCAGCAGCTCGCAGATGGACGGTTACGCCGAGAGGGAAAAACTGTTTTTT	CASSSQMDGYAEREKLFF
TRBV12-3/TRBV12-4	TRBJ1-2	-	-	TGTGCCAGCAGTGCTAATGGACAGCTCAACTATGGCTACACCTTC	CASSANGQLNYGYTF
TRBV5-1	TRBJ2-7	-	-	TGCGCCAGCAGCTCCATCGGGGGACGGTACGAGCAGTACTTC	CASSSIGGRYEQYF
TRBV6-2/TRBV6-3	TRBJ2-3	-	-	TGTGCCAGCAGCCGGACAGCTGTCACAGATACGCAGTATTTT	CASSRTAVTDTQYF
TRBV5-6	TRBJ2-5	-	few	TGTGCCAGCAGGCGGGCAGTCCAAGAGACCCAGTACTTC	CASRRAVQETQYF
TRBV6-2/TRBV6-3	TRBJ2-7	-	few	TGTGCCAGCAGAAGGGGCATGCACGAGCAGTACTTC	CASRRGMHEQYF
TRBV29-1	TRBJ2-7	TRBD1	-	TGCAGCGTTGGGCAGGGGGCAAACGAGCAGTACTTC	CSVGQGANEQYF
TRBV7-9	TRBJ1-5	TRBD1	few	TGTGCCAGCAGCAAGGACAGGTTCAATCAGCCCCAGCATTTT	CASSKDRFNQPQHF
TRBV5-1	TRBJ2-2	-	few	TGCGCCAGCAGCTTCCCTGGGGCTGCCGGGGAGCTGTTTTTT	CASSFPGAAGELFF